The 2 T cell receptor beta chains below all came from one sample that was sequenced in a study of shared clonotypes between healthy human individuals. Sequenced by immunoSEQ multiplex PCR; TCRdb stores in-frame clones only, minus some. The repertoire includes some 1.5 million clones, 95% to 99% of them detected once, and roughly 0.42% sits in the top ten. Sequenced material: naive CD4+ T cells sorted from blood. Indicated subset: CD45RA+ positively selected. Source of these receptors: a man under 40 in good health.

The rearrangement links TRBV7-7 to TRBJ2-3; D not certain. V gave up 1 base and J gave up 1 base, with 3 bases separating them. CDR1 is SSHAT, CDR2 FNYEAQ, per germline (reference sequence). This CDR3 comprises 13 residues. The chain's CDR3 is CASSLVGTDTQYF. The CDR3 coding sequence is TGTGCCAGCAGCTTAGTAGGCACAGATACGCAGTATTTT.

This clone has just one count. J is TRBJ1-3 and V is TRBV19; no firm D call. The germline V gene encodes CDR1 LNHDA and CDR2 SQIVND (reference sequence). The CDR3 spans 16 residues. Between the trimmed V and J ends, which lost 3 bases and 1 base, there was a span of 13 bases. The CDR3 bases are TGTGCCAGTAGTATGGGTGGCAGCAGATCTGGAAACACCATATATTTT. Its translation is CASSMGGSRSGNTIYF.